This TCR beta chain was sequenced for a study of shared clonotypes between healthy human individuals. Points from the study as a whole: The represented genetic and exposure-history diversity was limited by the small number of donors.

TCRdb's copy holds only in-frame clones and misses some; the assay was immunoSEQ multiplex PCR. This table has 500,000 to 650,000 clones, roughly 79% appearing once. Trimming cost V 1 base and J 8 bases, with 11 bases left between them. The CDR3 covers 13 residues. Looked up from germline, CDR1 is SNHLY and CDR2 is FYNNEI. To note about this clone: No antigen is known for it.

This sequence originates from a woman aged 40 to 50 in good health. Some clones in this sample may be carry-over from other donors' samples. The sample consisted of PBMCs. V gene TRBV2 combines with J gene TRBJ1-2; D is unresolved. The CDR3 reads CASSEGASTGYTF. The CDR3 nucleotides read TGTGCCAGCAGTGAAGGGGCTTCCACAGGCTACACCTTC.